One and the same sample provided the 9 T cell receptor beta chains below, sequenced in a study of T cells expressing NK-cell markers. Reanalyzing the 5' RACE reads, TCRdb keeps one entry per CDR3 protein, without DNA. The specimen's table records 200,000 to 300,000 distinct CDR3 sequences. The sequenced material came from blood T cells: a sorted CD56 or NKG2C T cell subset, CD4+ or CD8+ T cells, or bulk PBMC T cells (not recorded which). These receptor sequences come from a young man in good health.

The V call is TRBV15, the J call TRBJ2-2. CDR3 size: 12 residues. Germline CDR1 is LNHNV and CDR2 is YYDKDF (reference sequence). CDR3 protein: CATSSLTGELFF.

V and J are TRBV19 and TRBJ2-2; as DNA is missing, the TRBD1 call by TCRdb cannot be tested. Germline assignment: CDR1 LNHDA and CDR2 SQIVND (reference sequence). This CDR3 comprises 15 residues. The CDR3 reads CASSTLGQVGGELFF.

CDR3 loop: CASSQAPLGQWGFSYEQYF. The chain recombines TRBV4-3 with TRBJ2-7; the TCRdb call, TRBD1, lacks DNA for checking. The germline CDR1 and CDR2 sequences are LGHNA and YSLEER. The length of the CDR3 is 19 residues.

The chain is built from TRBV12-3 or TRBV12-4 and TRBJ2-1; absent DNA, TCRdb's TRBD2 call cannot be checked. The CDR3 has 15 amino acids. The chain's CDR3 is CASSRGTSGRGEQFF.

V usage is TRBV29-1 and J usage is TRBJ2-7; absent DNA, TCRdb's TRBD1 call cannot be checked. This CDR3 spans 14 amino acids. Looked up from germline, CDR1 is SQVTM and CDR2 is ANQGSEA. CDR3 amino acids: CSVYPGPLRDEQYF.

The chain has TRBV7-2 and TRBJ2-7; without DNA, the TCRdb call of TRBD2 cannot be checked. Germline CDR1 is SGHTA and CDR2 is FQGNSA. This CDR3 is built from 15 residues. The CDR3 loop reads CASSLGASETYEQYF. Filled out from reference TRBV7-2 and TRBJ2-7, the complete variable domain reads GAGVSQSPSNKVTEKGKDVELRCDPISGHTALYWYRQSLGQGLEFLIYFQGNSAPDKSGLPSDRFSAERTGGSVSTLTIQRTQQEDSAVYLCASSLGASETYEQYFGPGTRLTVT.

V usage is TRBV11-2 and J usage is TRBJ1-2; absent DNA, TCRdb's TRBD1 call cannot be checked. CDR1 is SGHAT and CDR2 is FQNNGV in the germline V gene. This CDR3 is built from 14 residues. The CDR3 sequence: CASTQGIGGYGYTF.

The chain uses TRBV12-3 or TRBV12-4 and TRBJ1-1. This CDR3 is 14 amino acids long. CDR3 loop: CASTLSGTGTEAFF.

V gene TRBV12-3 or TRBV12-4 combines with J gene TRBJ2-1; TCRdb's D call of TRBD2 is untestable without DNA. There are 16 residues in the CDR3. The CDR3 sequence: CASSLLAGGPHNEQFF.